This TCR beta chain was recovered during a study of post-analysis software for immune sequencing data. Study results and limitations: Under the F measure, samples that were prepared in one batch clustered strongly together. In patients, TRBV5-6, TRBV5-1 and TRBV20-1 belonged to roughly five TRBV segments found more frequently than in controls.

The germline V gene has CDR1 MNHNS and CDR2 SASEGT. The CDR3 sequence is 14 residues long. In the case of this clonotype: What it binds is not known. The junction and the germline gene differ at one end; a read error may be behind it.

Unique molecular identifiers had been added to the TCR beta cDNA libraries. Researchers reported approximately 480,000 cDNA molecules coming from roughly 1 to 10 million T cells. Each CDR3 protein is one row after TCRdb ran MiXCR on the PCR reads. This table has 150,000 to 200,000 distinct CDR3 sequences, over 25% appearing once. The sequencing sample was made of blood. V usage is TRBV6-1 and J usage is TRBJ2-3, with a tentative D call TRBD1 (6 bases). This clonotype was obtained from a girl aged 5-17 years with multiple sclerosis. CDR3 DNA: TGTGTCAGCAGTGAAGGGGGAAGCACAGATACGCAGTATTTT. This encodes CVSSEGGSTDTQYF.